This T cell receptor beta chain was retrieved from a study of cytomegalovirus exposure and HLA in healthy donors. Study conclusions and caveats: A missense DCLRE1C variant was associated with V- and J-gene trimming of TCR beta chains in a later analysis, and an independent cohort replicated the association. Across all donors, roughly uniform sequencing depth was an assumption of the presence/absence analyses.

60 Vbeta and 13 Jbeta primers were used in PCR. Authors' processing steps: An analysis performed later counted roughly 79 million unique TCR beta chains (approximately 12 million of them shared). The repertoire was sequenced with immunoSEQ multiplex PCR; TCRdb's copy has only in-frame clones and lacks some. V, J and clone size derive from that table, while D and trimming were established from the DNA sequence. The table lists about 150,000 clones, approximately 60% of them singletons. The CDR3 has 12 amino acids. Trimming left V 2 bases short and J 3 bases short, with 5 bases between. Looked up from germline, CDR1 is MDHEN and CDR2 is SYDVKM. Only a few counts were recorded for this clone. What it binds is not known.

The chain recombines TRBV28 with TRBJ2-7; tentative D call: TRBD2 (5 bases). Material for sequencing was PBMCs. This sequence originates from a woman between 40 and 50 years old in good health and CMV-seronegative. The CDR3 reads CASSLRGYEQYF. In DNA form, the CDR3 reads TGTGCCAGCAGTTTACGGGGCTACGAGCAGTACTTC.